This is a list of T cell receptor beta chains from one sample in a study of blood T cell repertoires in COVID-19. This table comes from immunoSEQ multiplex PCR, and its TCRdb copy is limited to in-frame clones, with some not included. The table has some 220,000 clones, 70% to 90% seen once. Sequencing used peripheral blood. Every receptor here comes from a man between 50 and 59 years old with acute or convalescent COVID-19. Each CDR3 is given with its conserved first and last residue. A D gene is named only where the DNA matches it firmly. Clone size is not always given. Where it is, it says once, few, many or a class for expanded clones.

V gene	J gene	clone size	D gene	CDR3 DNA	CDR3 protein
TRBV19	TRBJ1-1	once	.	TGTGCCAGTAGTTCTAGGGGCACTGAAGCTTTCTTT	CASSSRGTEAFF
TRBV4-1	TRBJ1-5	.	.	TGCGCCAGCAGCCCGAGGACATCAGTCAGCAATCAGCCCCAGCATTTT	CASSPRTSVSNQPQHF
TRBV6-6	TRBJ2-7	.	.	TGTGCCAGCAGTTACTCCACAGGGAGATGGCACGAGCAGTACTTC	CASSYSTGRWHEQYF
TRBV7-3	TRBJ2-5	.	.	TGTGCCAGCAGCTTAGGCAGGGGACCCGAGACCCAGTACTTC	CASSLGRGPETQYF
TRBV15	TRBJ1-2	few	TRBD1	TGTGCCACCAGCAGTTATCAGGGGGCGGGCTATGGCTACACCTTC	CATSSYQGAGYGYTF
TRBV18	TRBJ1-2	.	TRBD1	TGTGCCAGCTCACCAGACAGGGTCTCGATTAACTATGGCTACACCTTC	CASSPDRVSINYGYTF
TRBV7-3	TRBJ2-1	.	TRBD2	TGTGCCAGCAGCTTAAAGGGACTAGCGAGGGGCAATGAGCAGTTCTTC	CASSLKGLARGNEQFF
TRBV5-4	TRBJ1-2	few	.	TGTGCCAGCAGCTTGGTTACGAGTAACTATGGCTACACCTTC	CASSLVTSNYGYTF
TRBV7-8	TRBJ1-6	.	TRBD1	TGTGCCAGCAGCTTAAGGCAGGGGGCGAATTCACCCCTCCACTTT	CASSLRQGANSPLHF
TRBV3-1/TRBV3-2	TRBJ2-2	.	.	TGTGCCAGCAGCCAAGGCAGGAACACCGGGGAGCTGTTTTTT	CASSQGRNTGELFF
TRBV7-2	TRBJ1-5	once	TRBD1	TGTGCCAGCAGCTTGGGACAGTCCAATCAGCCCCAGCATTTT	CASSLGQSNQPQHF
TRBV27	TRBJ2-1	.	.	TGTGCCAGCAGTTTTGGAGGACTATCCTACAATGAGCAGTTCTTC	CASSFGGLSYNEQFF
TRBV9	TRBJ1-2	.	.	TGTGCCAGCAGCGTAGGACCCTCCCCAGGGGACGGCTACACCTTC	CASSVGPSPGDGYTF
TRBV11-3	TRBJ2-1	many	TRBD1	TGTGCCAGCCGACCCCGGGACAGGGATAGCGATGAGCAGTTCTTC	CASRPRDRDSDEQFF
TRBV7-8	TRBJ1-1	.	TRBD1	TGTGCCAGCAGCTCCCAGGGGGACACTGAAGCTTTCTTT	CASSSQGDTEAFF
TRBV20-1	TRBJ2-1	.	.	TGCAGTGCTAGTCCCCATTTAGGGGGCAATGAGCAGTTCTTC	CSASPHLGGNEQFF
TRBV2	TRBJ2-3	.	TRBD2	TGTGCCAGCATGGATAGGCTAGCGGGGGCCCCTAGCACAGATACGCAGTATTTT	CASMDRLAGAPSTDTQYF
TRBV5-1	TRBJ1-1	.	TRBD1	TGCGCCAGCAGCGGGACAGGGGGTGTGGCTGAAGCTTTCTTT	CASSGTGGVAEAFF
TRBV5-1	TRBJ2-1	.	.	TGCGCCAGCAGCTTGGCGACTACCTCTAAGGTAGATGAGCAGTTCTTC	CASSLATTSKVDEQFF
TRBV30	TRBJ1-2	.	.	TGTGCCTGGAGGTTGTTCGTACAGGGAGACGACTATGGCTACACCTTC	CAWRLFVQGDDYGYTF
TRBV5-1	TRBJ2-1	.	TRBD1	TGCGCCAGCAGCTGGACAGGGAACGGTGAGCAGTTCTTC	CASSWTGNGEQFF
TRBV5-1	TRBJ1-6	.	.	TGCGCCAGCAGCTTGGCAGGTAGTTCACCCCTCCACTTT	CASSLAGSSPLHF
TRBV10-3	TRBJ2-5	.	.	TGTGCCATCGGACAGAAAGAGACCCAGTACTTC	CAIGQKETQYF
TRBV6-5	TRBJ1-3	.	.	TGTGCCAGCAAACAACAGGGTGGTAACACCATATATTTT	CASKQQGGNTIYF